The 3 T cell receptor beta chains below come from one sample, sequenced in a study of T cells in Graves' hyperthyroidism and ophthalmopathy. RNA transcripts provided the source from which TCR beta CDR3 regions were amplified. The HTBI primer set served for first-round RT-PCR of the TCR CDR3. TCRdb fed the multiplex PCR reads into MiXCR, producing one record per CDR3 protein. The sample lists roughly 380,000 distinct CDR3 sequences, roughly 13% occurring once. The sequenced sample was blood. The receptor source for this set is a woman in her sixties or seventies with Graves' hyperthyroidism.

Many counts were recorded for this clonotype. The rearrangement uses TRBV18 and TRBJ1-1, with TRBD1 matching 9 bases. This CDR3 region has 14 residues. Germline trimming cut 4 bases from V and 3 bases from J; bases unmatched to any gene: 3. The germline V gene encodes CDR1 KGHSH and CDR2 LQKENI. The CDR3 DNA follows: TGTGCCAGCTCACACCGGGACAGGGACACTGAAGCTTTCTTT. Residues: CASSHRDRDTEAFF.

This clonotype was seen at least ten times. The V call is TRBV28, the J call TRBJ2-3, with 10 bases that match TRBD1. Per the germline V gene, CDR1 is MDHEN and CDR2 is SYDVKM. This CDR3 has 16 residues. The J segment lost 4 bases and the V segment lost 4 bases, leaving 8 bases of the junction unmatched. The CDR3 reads CASSSPGTGEADTQYF. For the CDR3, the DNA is TGTGCCAGCAGTTCCCCCGGGACAGGGGAGGCAGATACGCAGTATTTT.

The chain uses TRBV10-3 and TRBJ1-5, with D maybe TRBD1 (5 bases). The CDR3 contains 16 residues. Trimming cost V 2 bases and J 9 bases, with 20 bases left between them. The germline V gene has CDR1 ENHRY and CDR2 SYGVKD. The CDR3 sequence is CAISERGGRAAGPQHF. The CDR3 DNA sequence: TGTGCCATCAGTGAGCGGGGGGGGAGGGCAGCGGGGCCCCAGCATTTT.